This is a list of T cell receptor beta chains from one sample in a study of T cells after yellow fever vaccination. TCRdb reanalysed the 5' RACE reads using MiXCR and keeps one entry per CDR3 protein. The table records 110,000 or so distinct CDR3 sequences, about 7% of them present only once. The material was CD4+ T cells sorted from PBMCs, obtained 35 to 50 days after the first yellow fever vaccination. The receptor set was obtained from a man younger than 35 who received the YFV17D yellow fever vaccine. Both conserved end residues are part of each CDR3. Fields, in order: V gene, D gene, clone size, J gene, CDR3 protein, CDR3 DNA. The D gene is left open where the match is weak. Clone size is not always given. Where it is, it says once, few, many or a class for expanded clones.

TRBV10-3,NA,many,TRBJ2-3,CAISLEDTQYF,TGTGCCATCAGTCTGGAGGATACGCAGTATTTT
TRBV11-2,TRBD1,many,TRBJ2-2,CASRPGQGTGELFF,TGTGCCAGTCGGCCGGGACAGGGAACCGGGGAGCTGTTTTTT
TRBV20-1,NA,many,TRBJ2-5,CSARGRGAPAQYF,TGCAGTGCGAGGGGCAGGGGGGCCCCGGCCCAGTACTTC
TRBV18,NA,few,TRBJ1-2,CASSADSSSAGYTF,TGTGCCAGCTCAGCCGACAGTAGTTCGGCTGGCTACACCTTC
TRBV14,TRBD1,many,TRBJ2-1,CASSPYLTGADEQFF,TGTGCCAGCAGCCCCTACCTGACAGGGGCGGATGAGCAGTTCTTC
TRBV7-2,NA,many,TRBJ2-2,CASSSGFGELFF,TGTGCCAGCAGCTCGGGGTTCGGGGAGCTGTTTTTT
TRBV4-3,TRBD1,many,TRBJ1-6,CASSQVWTGGGSPLHF,TGCGCCAGCAGCCAAGTATGGACAGGGGGAGGTTCACCCCTCCACTTT
TRBV28,TRBD2,many,TRBJ2-4,CASNPGGSKNIQYF,TGTGCCAGCAACCCGGGGGGATCCAAAAACATTCAGTACTTC
TRBV5-1,NA,NA,TRBJ2-3,CASSFGRVGGADTQYF,TGCGCCAGCAGCTTTGGTAGGGTAGGTGGCGCAGATACGCAGTATTTT
TRBV5-1,TRBD1,many,TRBJ1-6,CASSSQGDIRNSPLHF,TGCGCCAGCAGCTCGCAGGGGGACATAAGAAATTCACCCCTCCACTTT
TRBV12-3/TRBV12-4,TRBD1,many,TRBJ1-2,CASSFGTGGAEGYTF,TGTGCCAGCAGTTTTGGGACAGGGGGCGCGGAGGGCTACACCTTC
TRBV30,TRBD2,many,TRBJ2-1,CAWQGLAGGMGQFF,TGTGCCTGGCAAGGACTAGCGGGGGGGATGGGGCAGTTCTTC
TRBV2,TRBD1,many,TRBJ2-5,CASSRETGRETQYF,TGTGCCAGCAGTCGAGAGACAGGGCGGGAGACCCAGTACTTC
TRBV4-3,NA,many,TRBJ1-5,CASSQDGAQPQHF,TGCGCCAGCAGCCAAGATGGGGCTCAGCCCCAGCATTTT
TRBV4-1,NA,NA,TRBJ1-6,CASSHPRLQAFVYF,TGCGCCAGCAGCCACCCGAGGCTGCAGGCCTTCGTTTACTTT
TRBV4-3,NA,many,TRBJ1-3,CASSQVRSGTGNTIYF,TGCGCCAGCAGCCAAGTAAGATCGGGTACTGGAAACACCATATATTTT
TRBV6-5,TRBD1,many,TRBJ2-7,CASSYSIGTGGYEQYF,TGTGCCAGCAGTTACTCGATTGGGACAGGGGGCTACGAGCAGTACTTC
TRBV7-2,TRBD2,NA,TRBJ2-3,CASSLASGGADTQYF,TGTGCCAGCAGCTTAGCTAGCGGGGGGGCAGATACGCAGTATTTT
TRBV18,NA,few,TRBJ2-3,CASSPTAGFTDTQYF,TGTGCCAGCTCACCTACGGCAGGATTCACAGATACGCAGTATTTT
TRBV5-1,NA,NA,TRBJ1-5,CASSLAPGGSNQPQHF,TGCGCCAGCAGCCTGGCCCCGGGGGGCTCTAATCAGCCCCAGCATTTT
TRBV5-1,NA,many,TRBJ1-2,CASSLHREYGYTF,TGCGCCAGCAGCTTGCACCGGGAGTATGGCTACACCTTC
TRBV6-5,NA,many,TRBJ1-5,CASSTRDGQPQHF,TGTGCCAGCAGTACCAGGGATGGTCAGCCCCAGCATTTT
TRBV5-1,NA,few,TRBJ2-2,CANFLYDKRPPWTGELFF,TGCGCCAACTTCCTATACGATAAACGTCCACCGTGGACCGGGGAGCTGTTTTTT
TRBV12-3/TRBV12-4,TRBD1,many,TRBJ1-2,CASTRQGIGYTF,TGTGCCAGCACTAGACAGGGGATCGGCTACACCTTC
TRBV7-2,NA,many,TRBJ2-7,CASSSSVGFYEQYF,TGTGCCAGCAGCTCCTCTGTGGGTTTCTACGAGCAGTACTTC
TRBV7-2,TRBD2,many,TRBJ2-1,CASSGTSGGESYNEQFF,TGTGCCAGTTCCGGGACTAGCGGGGGCGAGTCCTACAATGAGCAGTTCTTC
TRBV10-3,TRBD1,many,TRBJ2-3,CAISESHRGRRTDTQYF,TGTGCCATCAGTGAGTCGCACAGGGGGCGCCGGACAGATACGCAGTATTTT
TRBV21-1,NA,NA,TRBJ1-4,CASSKHTVNEKLFF,TGTGCCAGCAGCAAGCATACAGTTAATGAAAAACTGTTTTTT
TRBV5-6,NA,many,TRBJ2-2,CASSPLGANTGELFF,TGTGCCAGCAGCCCCTTGGGTGCGAACACCGGGGAGCTGTTTTTT
TRBV7-9,TRBD2,many,TRBJ2-1,CASSPLGLAGAYNEQFF,TGTGCCAGCAGCCCCCTCGGCCTAGCGGGGGCCTACAATGAGCAGTTCTTC
TRBV18,TRBD2,few,TRBJ2-5,CASSPGLAPETQYF,TGTGCCAGCTCCCCGGGACTAGCCCCAGAGACCCAGTACTTC
TRBV28,TRBD2,many,TRBJ2-3,CASTSGGVGTDTQYF,TGTGCCAGCACTAGCGGGGGGGTTGGGACAGATACGCAGTATTTT